This T cell receptor (beta chain) derives from a study of OX40 agonist ivuxolimab in advanced cancers. In the study overall: Across the patients, intravenous ivuxolimab was delivered every 2 weeks at 0.01 to 10 mg/kg.

General study findings and limits: More expanded clones were seen, on average, in CD8+ T cells than in CD4+. Low normalized T-cell clonal expansion was also seen in some nonresponders. The study observed clonal expansion of CD4+ and CD8+ blood T cells by week 6 at 0.1 to 3.0 mg/kg.

The V gene end was trimmed by 5 bases and the J gene end by 9 bases; junction bases not matched to a gene: 10. The CDR3 has 15 residues. The germline V gene encodes CDR1 SGHTA and CDR2 FQGNSA. In the case of this clone: Its antigen is currently unknown.

Sequencing used immunoSEQ multiplex PCR; TCRdb keeps in-frame clones, though not all of them. The data show tens of thousands of clones, approximately 81% seen once. The rearrangement joins TRBV7-2 to TRBJ1-6, with 7 bases fitting TRBD1. The sample was CD4+ or CD8+ T cells sorted from blood, taken in a trial of the OX40 agonist ivuxolimab. The TCR originated in an adult with an advanced solid tumor such as melanoma, head and neck, liver or kidney cancer. As DNA, the CDR3 is TGTGCCAGCAGCCAGACCGGACAGGTTTTTTCACCCCTCCACTTT. This codes for CASSQTGQVFSPLHF.